Each of the 21 T cell receptor beta chains below was sequenced from the same sample in a study of OX40 agonist ivuxolimab in advanced cancers. The protocol used for the library was the immunoSEQ multiplex PCR assay. TCRdb re-hosts the immuneACCESS table, in-frame sequences only. Its copies lack some clones; in the studies checked, an unresolved V gene accounts for under half of them, and the cause for the rest is not known. Within this sample are approximately 26,000 clones, with 60% to 80% of them counted one time only. The ten top clones hold 25% of the sample. The input for sequencing was CD4+ or CD8+ T cells sorted from blood, taken in a trial of the OX40 agonist ivuxolimab. The receptors here all came from an adult with an advanced solid tumor such as melanoma, head and neck, liver or kidney cancer.

The chain carries TRBV15 and TRBJ1-1; D possibly corresponds to TRBD1 (6 bases). Germline loops: CDR1 LNHNV, CDR2 YYDKDF (reference sequence). The V end lost 0 bases, the J end lost 3 bases, and 11 bases lay between the germline ends. The CDR3 totals 15 residues. The CDR3 loop is CATSRDGGRYTEAFF. The CDR3 DNA reads as TGTGCCACCAGCAGAGATGGGGGGCGATACACTGAAGCTTTCTTT.

The V and J genes are TRBV4-1 and TRBJ1-5; D is unclear. The germline V gene has CDR1 MGHRA and CDR2 YSYEKL. The germline V and J ends were trimmed by 2 bases and 2 bases, with 13 bases remaining between them. The CDR3 is made up of 16 amino acids. CDR3 in amino acids: CASSQRAGLGNQPQHF. The CDR3 DNA sequence: TGCGCCAGCAGCCAAAGGGCCGGTCTGGGCAATCAGCCCCAGCATTTT.

The chain employs TRBV4-3 and TRBJ2-3; tentatively, D is TRBD2 (7 bases). The germline gives CDR1 LGHNA, CDR2 YSLEER. This CDR3 contains 19 residues. V lost 0 bases to trimming and J lost 4 bases, with 23 bases between them. CDR3 loop: CASSQDLALGGGRPDTQYF. The CDR3 DNA follows: TGCGCCAGCAGCCAAGATTTGGCCCTTGGCGGGGGCCGGCCAGATACGCAGTATTTT.

A single count supports this clone. V gene TRBV28 combines with J gene TRBJ1-2; possible D gene TRBD1, 5 bases. In germline, CDR1 is MDHEN, CDR2 SYDVKM. Trimming took off 6 bases at V and 1 base at J, with 18 bases between the two ends. The CDR3 sequence is 16 residues long. CDR3 nucleotides: TGTGCCAGCAGCCCCGGCCGGGACGGAGGTAACTATGGCTACACCTTC. As protein: CASSPGRDGGNYGYTF.

The J gene is TRBJ2-3, the V gene TRBV28; D call uncertain. Deletions cut 3 bases from V and 1 base from J, with 11 bases between. This CDR3 comprises 15 residues. Germline CDR1 is MDHEN and CDR2 is SYDVKM. Written as DNA, the CDR3 is TGTGCCAGCAGTTTTCGGTGGGTTGGCACAGATACGCAGTATTTT. Its translation: CASSFRWVGTDTQYF.

This clone has only one observation. The chain combines TRBV7-8 with TRBJ2-2; TRBD1 might be the D (5 bases). Looked up from germline, CDR1 is SGHVS and CDR2 is FQNEAQ. This CDR3 comprises 14 residues. The ends were cut back, 4 bases at V and 6 bases at J, with 12 bases in the middle. CDR3 amino acids: CASSWSEGAGELFF. CDR3 nucleotides: TGTGCCAGCAGCTGGAGTGAAGGGGCCGGGGAGCTGTTTTTT.

V is TRBV10-3 and J is TRBJ1-2, with 8 nucleotides matching TRBD1. V was clipped by 6 bases and J by 3 bases; unmatched bases: 3. Germline V lookup: CDR1 ENHRY, CDR2 SYGVKD. This CDR3 spans 13 amino acids. The CDR3 reads CAIRDRAHYGYTF. Written as DNA, the CDR3 is TGTGCCATCAGGGACAGGGCCCACTATGGCTACACCTTC.

The chain recombines TRBV27 with TRBJ2-3, with TRBD1 identical over 7 bases. Losses at the gene ends were 0 bases for V and 1 base for J; bases not matched to a gene: 16. Looked up from germline, CDR1 is MNHEY and CDR2 is SMNVEV (reference sequence). The CDR3 is 20 amino acids. The CDR3 coding sequence is TGTGCCAGCAGTTTATCGCTTGCCCGCCTTAGGGGGCAGGGCACAGATACGCAGTATTTT. This sequence encodes CASSLSLARLRGQGTDTQYF.

The chain links TRBV27 to TRBJ1-1, with D unclear. Germline V gene data show CDR1 as MNHEY and CDR2 as SMNVEV (reference sequence). V gave up 0 bases and J gave up 3 bases, with 5 bases separating them. This CDR3 contains 13 residues. CDR3 region: CASSLSPDTEAFF. CDR3 sequence (DNA): TGTGCCAGCAGTTTATCGCCAGACACTGAAGCTTTCTTT.

The chain has TRBV7-9 and TRBJ2-7; a possible D gene is TRBD2 (6 bases). Trimming stripped 2 bases from V and 6 bases from J, with 14 bases between. The CDR3 sequence is 14 residues long. The germline CDR1 and CDR2 sequences are SEHNR and FQNEAQ (reference sequence). The CDR3 loop is CASSLLREQSEQYF. CDR3 coding DNA: TGTGCCAGCAGCTTATTGCGGGAACAATCCGAGCAGTACTTC. Full variable domain (missing parts from reference TRBV7-9 and TRBJ2-7): DTGVSQNPRHKITKRGQNVTFRCDPISEHNRLYWYRQTLGQGPEFLTYFQNEAQLEKSRLLSDRFSAERPKGSFSTLEIQRTEQGDSAMYLCASSLLREQSEQYFGPGTRLTVT.

CDR3 sequence: CASSYTLAGLYNEQFF. Written as DNA, the CDR3 is TGTGCCAGCAGCTATACACTAGCGGGGCTCTACAATGAGCAGTTCTTC. This chain joins TRBV4-2 and TRBJ2-1, with 10 nucleotides matching TRBD2. Trimming took 5 bases from V and 3 from J; bases not matched to a gene: 7. The CDR3 is 16 amino acids. The germline V gene has CDR1 LGHNA and CDR2 YNFKEQ.

The chain links TRBV7-8 to TRBJ1-3; D unresolved. The germline CDR1 and CDR2 sequences are SGHVS and FQNEAQ. V lost 2 bases, J lost 4 bases, and 9 bases lay in between. This CDR3 region has 14 residues. CDR3: CASSLSFSGNTIYF. CDR3 DNA: TGTGCCAGCAGCTTAAGCTTCTCCGGAAACACCATATATTTT.

The J gene is TRBJ2-7, the V gene TRBV28; no firm D call. Germline V gene lookup returns CDR1 MDHEN and CDR2 SYDVKM. V was shortened by 3 bases and J by 2 bases, with 5 bases between the two germline ends. CDR3 size: 12 residues. The CDR3 sequence: CASSFIPYEQYF. The CDR3 bases are TGTGCCAGCAGTTTTATCCCCTACGAGCAGTACTTC.

V usage is TRBV4-1 and J usage is TRBJ2-3; TRBD1 or TRBD2 may be the D gene (5 bases each). CDR1 and CDR2 from the germline V gene are MGHRA and YSYEKL. The V gene lost 3 bases and the J gene lost 7 bases, with 14 bases spanning the gap. This CDR3 contains 14 residues. CDR3: CASSQGPGLNTQYF. In DNA form, the CDR3 reads TGCGCCAGCAGCCAGGGCCCGGGGCTCAATACGCAGTATTTT.

This clone was observed once. The chain carries TRBV25-1 and TRBJ2-7, with 7 bases aligning to TRBD1. CDR3 length: 12 residues. V shed 4 bases, J shed 9 bases, and the junction held 6 bases outside the gene matches. CDR1 is MGHDK, CDR2 SYGVNS, per germline. CDR3 DNA: TGTGCCAGCAGTGTAATAAGGGGGCCGCAGTACTTC. It yields the protein CASSVIRGPQYF.

The chain has TRBV28 and TRBJ2-7; 7 nucleotides line up with TRBD2. J was trimmed by 3 bases and V by 3 bases; bases with no gene match: 8. Germline V gives CDR1 MDHEN, CDR2 SYDVKM. The CDR3 consists of 15 residues. The CDR3: CASSFPIGTIYEQYF. The CDR3 DNA is TGTGCCAGCAGTTTCCCGATCGGGACTATCTACGAGCAGTACTTC.

This clone was counted a few times. The V gene is TRBV19, the J gene TRBJ1-2; 8 nucleotides line up with TRBD1. Germline assignment: CDR1 LNHDA and CDR2 SQIVND (reference sequence). J was trimmed by 4 bases and V by 5 bases; bases with no gene match: 3. The CDR3 extends over 13 amino acids. CDR3 in DNA: TGTGCCAGTAGTGCCGGACAGGGCTATGGCTACACCTTC. It encodes CASSAGQGYGYTF.

CDR3 coding DNA: TGTGCCAGCAGCTTAGCCGGGAACCCGGATCAGCCCCAGCATTTT. This gives the protein CASSLAGNPDQPQHF. This chain joins TRBV7-8 and TRBJ1-5; D not certain. With 0 bases removed from V and 5 bases from J, the gap between germline ends came to 11 bases. This CDR3 has 15 amino acids. Germline assignment: CDR1 SGHVS and CDR2 FQNEAQ.

This chain joins TRBV4-1 and TRBJ2-2; unclear D gene. Germline CDR1 MGHRA, CDR2 YSYEKL. The CDR3 contains 16 residues. Between the trimmed V and J ends, which lost 0 bases and 4 bases, there was a span of 12 bases. CDR3 residues: CASSQDGAGRTGELFF. The CDR3 DNA follows: TGCGCCAGCAGCCAAGATGGAGCAGGTCGCACCGGGGAGCTGTTTTTT.

The V call is TRBV11-3, the J call TRBJ2-7; a weak D match, TRBD1 (6 bases). Trimming stripped 2 bases from V and 3 bases from J, with 14 bases between. Germline CDR1 is SGHNT and CDR2 is YENEEA. CDR3 length: 15 residues. The CDR3 region has the DNA TGTGCCAGCAGCTTAACTTGGGGGCCCGACTACGAGCAGTACTTC. As protein: CASSLTWGPDYEQYF.

The CDR3 bases are TGTGCCAGCAGCTTAATGACGGGGGGGCTCGGGGAGCTGTTTTTT. This codes for CASSLMTGGLGELFF. The rearrangement links TRBV7-7 to TRBJ2-2; 8 bases align to TRBD2. Per the germline V gene, CDR1 is SSHAT and CDR2 is FNYEAQ (reference sequence). V lost 2 bases and J lost 7; bases outside the gene matches: 6. The CDR3 extends over 15 amino acids.